One sample yielded the 24 T cell receptor beta chains listed below, sequenced in a study of cytomegalovirus exposure and HLA in healthy donors. PCR was performed using 60 Vbeta and 13 Jbeta primers. Profiling relied on immunoSEQ multiplex PCR, and the TCRdb table lists in-frame clones only, not all of them. The sample contains approximately 210,000 clones, more than 75% of which appear only once. Material for sequencing was PBMCs. The receptors were gathered from a man aged 25 to 45 in good health and CMV-seronegative.

Note on this clone: Germline and junction disagree at one end, which may indicate a read error. V usage is TRBV7-7 and J usage is TRBJ2-5, with 11 bases identical to TRBD1. The CDR3 sequence is 14 residues long. In germline, CDR1 is SSHAT, CDR2 FNYEAQ (reference sequence). The CDR3 DNA sequence: TGTGCTAGCAGCTCCGGGACAGGGGGGAAGACCCAGTACTTC. As protein: CASSSGTGGKTQYF.

This chain connects TRBV19 to TRBJ1-1; TRBD1 might be the D (5 bases). CDR3 size: 17 residues. Germline CDR1 reads LNHDA; CDR2 reads SQIVND (reference sequence). Trimming cost V 6 bases and J 3 bases, with 23 bases left between them. Here the CDR3 DNA reads TGTGCCAGTAGCAGGTCGGGGCGGGGTGTGTCGGACACTGAAGCTTTCTTT. Residues: CASSRSGRGVSDTEAFF.

The chain combines TRBV2 with TRBJ1-1; D remains ambiguous. The CDR3 runs 15 residues. V lost 4 bases and J lost 1, with 13 bases in between. In germline, CDR1 is SNHLY, CDR2 FYNNEI. This CDR3 reads CASSAGLRANTEAFF. The CDR3 DNA is TGTGCCAGCAGTGCCGGGTTGAGGGCGAACACTGAAGCTTTCTTT.

This clone was detected a few times. The V gene is TRBV5-4, the J gene TRBJ2-1; weak D call: TRBD2 (5 bases). Trimming shortened V by 2 bases and J by 4 bases, and 7 bases separated the two germline ends. The CDR3 has 13 amino acids. Germline values: CDR1 SGHNT, CDR2 YYREEE (reference sequence). The CDR3 DNA sequence: TGTGCCAGCAGCTTCCGGACTTACAATGAGCAGTTCTTC. As protein: CASSFRTYNEQFF.

Comments on this clone: One junction end disagrees with the germline gene, perhaps due to a read error. CDR3 in DNA: TGTGCCAGCAGTCCCGTGGGGCTGGGCTCTGGGGCCAACGGCCTGACTTTC. Its translation is CASSPVGLGSGANGLTF. The rearrangement uses TRBV28 and TRBJ2-6; weak D call: TRBD1 (5 bases). Germline CDR1 and CDR2: MDHEN and SYDVKM. The CDR3 covers 17 residues. The whole variable domain, filled in from reference TRBV28 and TRBJ2-6, reads DVKVTQSSRYLVKRTGEKVFLECVQDMDHENMFWYRQDPGLGLRLIYFSYDVKMKEKGDIPEGYSVSREKKERFSLILESASTNQTSMYLCASSPVGLGSGANGLTFGAGSRLTVL.

This rearrangement joins TRBV5-1 to TRBJ1-2; perhaps TRBD1 as D (6 bases). Trimming took off 4 bases at V and 8 bases at J, with 18 bases between the two ends. The CDR3 runs 14 residues. Looked up from germline, CDR1 is SGHRS and CDR2 is YFSETQ. Here the CDR3 reads CASSPVQGQGGYTF. The CDR3 DNA is TGCGCCAGCAGCCCGGTACAGGGACAAGGGGGCTACACCTTC.

The V call is TRBV25-1, the J call TRBJ2-2; 8 bases agree with TRBD2. V lost 3 bases, J lost 3 bases, and 6 bases stayed unmatched. The CDR3 length is 16 residues. Germline CDR1 reads MGHDK; CDR2 reads SYGVNS. The CDR3 reads CASSERGRKDTGELFF. The CDR3 DNA reads TGTGCCAGCAGTGAGCGCGGGAGGAAAGACACCGGGGAGCTGTTTTTT.

Concerning this clone itself: Germline is not matched at one junction end, which may reflect a read error. This chain links TRBV7-7 with TRBJ2-2; 7 bases are a match to TRBD1. The CDR3 spans 14 residues. Germline lookup yields CDR1 SSHAT and CDR2 FNYEAQ (reference sequence). The CDR3 DNA is TGTGCTAGCAGCGTCGGACAGGTCCGCGGGGAGCTGTTTTTT. Its protein product is CASSVGQVRGELFF.

This chain joins TRBV7-2 and TRBJ2-7, with TRBD1 matching 9 bases. Germline V CDR1 and CDR2: SGHTA, FQGNSA. The CDR3 length is 14 residues. The V and J ends lost 6 bases and 2 bases, in that order; junction bases with no gene match: 5. Here the CDR3 reads CASRSGTGTYEQYF. Written as DNA, the CDR3 is TGTGCCAGCAGGTCCGGGACAGGGACCTACGAGCAGTACTTC. Full variable domain (missing parts from reference TRBV7-2 and TRBJ2-7): GAGVSQSPSNKVTEKGKDVELRCDPISGHTALYWYRQSLGQGLEFLIYFQGNSAPDKSGLPSDRFSAERTGGSVSTLTIQRTQQEDSAVYLCASRSGTGTYEQYFGPGTRLTVT.

The chain is built from TRBV5-4 and TRBJ1-1, with D possibly TRBD1 on 5 matching bases. Looked up from germline, CDR1 is SGHNT and CDR2 is YYREEE (reference sequence). This CDR3 contains 15 residues. V was cut by 3 bases and J by 0 bases, with 12 bases left in between. The CDR3 DNA reads as TGTGCCAGCAGCTCCCCGACGGACATGAACACTGAAGCTTTCTTT. It yields the protein CASSSPTDMNTEAFF.

CDR3 DNA sequence: TGTGCCAGCAGTGAAGGGGCAGGGGGTCCCTACGAGCAGTACTTC. This codes for CASSEGAGGPYEQYF. This sequence joins TRBV6-1 and TRBJ2-7; 7 bases match TRBD1. There are 15 residues in the CDR3. The V and J ends lost 1 base and 2 bases, in that order; junction bases with no gene match: 5. Germline V gene data show CDR1 as MNHNS and CDR2 as SASEGT.

The chain links TRBV10-1 to TRBJ1-2; TRBD1 matches at 7 bases. V shed 4 bases and J 4 bases; nucleotides not matched to a gene: 3. The CDR3 loop spans 13 amino acids. The germline gives CDR1 WNHNN, CDR2 SYGVQD (reference sequence). CDR3 residues: CASSGTGGYGYTF. In DNA form, the CDR3 reads TGCGCCAGCAGTGGGACAGGTGGCTATGGCTACACCTTC.

The rearrangement links TRBV5-4 to TRBJ2-5; 12 bases are shared with TRBD2. The germline CDR1 and CDR2 sequences are SGHNT and YYREEE (reference sequence). This CDR3 is 15 amino acids long. Germline trimming cut 4 bases from V and 7 bases from J; bases unmatched to any gene: 8. The CDR3 loop reads CASSLGTSGSGTQYF. In DNA, the CDR3 is TGTGCCAGCAGCCTTGGGACTAGCGGGTCGGGGACCCAGTACTTC. The full variable domain, its missing parts supplied by reference TRBV5-4 and TRBJ2-5, is ETGVTQSPTHLIKTRGQQVTLRCSSQSGHNTVSWYQQALGQGPQFIFQYYREEENGRGNFPPRFSGLQFPNYSSELNVNALELDDSALYLCASSLGTSGSGTQYFGPGTRLLVL.

V and J are TRBV6-1 and TRBJ2-7; D is possibly TRBD2 (5 bases). The CDR3 is made up of 15 amino acids. Trimming took 2 bases from V and 2 from J, leaving 13 bases between them. Germline CDR1 is MNHNS and CDR2 is SASEGT. CDR3 coding DNA: TGTGCCAGCAGTGAACCGGGGATCAGTACCTACGAGCAGTACTTC. It is translated as CASSEPGISTYEQYF.

The J gene is TRBJ1-5, the V gene TRBV5-1; D is perhaps TRBD1 (5 bases). This CDR3 has 15 amino acids. Germline lookup yields CDR1 SGHRS and CDR2 YFSETQ. V dropped 3 bases and J dropped 0 bases, with 10 bases sitting between them. As DNA, the CDR3 is TGCGCCAGCAGCTGGCAGGGTGATAGCAATCAGCCCCAGCATTTT. Translating gives CASSWQGDSNQPQHF. Drawing the rest from reference TRBV5-1 and TRBJ1-5, the complete variable domain is KAGVTQTPRYLIKTRGQQVTLSCSPISGHRSVSWYQQTPGQGLQFLFEYFSETQRNKGNFPGRFSGRQFSNSRSEMNVSTLELGDSALYLCASSWQGDSNQPQHFGDGTRLSIL.

The V gene is TRBV5-1, the J gene TRBJ2-6, with a possible D match to TRBD2 (6 bases). Trimming left V 6 bases short and J 2 bases short, with 9 bases between. CDR3 length: 14 residues. Germline CDR1 is SGHRS and CDR2 is YFSETQ. The CDR3 sequence: CASTERAGANVLTF. The CDR3 DNA is TGCGCCAGCACCGAGCGGGCTGGGGCCAACGTCCTGACTTTC.

The table lists this clone with a count of one. The rearrangement links TRBV11-2 to TRBJ2-7, with 10 bases matching TRBD1. This CDR3 spans 13 amino acids. Germline CDR1 is SGHAT and CDR2 is FQNNGV. With 5 bases clipped from V and 6 bases from J, the junction kept 4 bases outside the gene matches. CDR3 loop: CASSHGTGVEQYF. In DNA, the CDR3 is TGTGCCAGCAGCCACGGGACAGGGGTCGAGCAGTACTTC.

The chain joins TRBV30 to TRBJ2-5; the D is unclear. V gave up 2 bases and J gave up 5 bases, with 15 bases separating them. The CDR3 is 14 amino acids. CDR1 is GTSNPN, CDR2 SVGIG, per germline (reference sequence). CDR3 coding DNA: TGTGCCTGGAGTCCCCTTGGGCTGATGGAGACCCAGTACTTC. As protein: CAWSPLGLMETQYF. The full variable domain, rest sourced from reference TRBV30 and TRBJ2-5, is SQTIHQWPATLVQPVGSPLSLECTVEGTSNPNLYWYRQAAGRGLQLLFYSVGIGQISSEVPQNLSASRPQDRQFILSSKKLLLSDSGFYLCAWSPLGLMETQYFGPGTRLLVL.

The chain has TRBV19 and TRBJ2-7; 7 positions agree with TRBD2. Per germline, CDR1 LNHDA and CDR2 SQIVND (reference sequence). V gave up 3 bases and J gave up 3 bases; unmatched junction bases: 5. The CDR3 sequence is 14 residues long. The CDR3 DNA follows: TGTGCCAGTAGTATCGGGGAGGGTTTCTACGAGCAGTACTTC. This gives the protein CASSIGEGFYEQYF.

The chain uses TRBV19 and TRBJ2-5; D is possibly TRBD1 (7 bases). The germline V gene encodes CDR1 LNHDA and CDR2 SQIVND (reference sequence). Trimming took off 5 bases at V and 9 bases at J, with 19 bases between the two ends. CDR3 length: 14 residues. The CDR3 sequence: CASSVRDSSGSQYF. For the CDR3, the DNA is TGTGCCAGTAGTGTCCGGGACAGCAGCGGGTCCCAGTACTTC.

The rearrangement uses TRBV30 and TRBJ2-5; 8 bases are a match to TRBD1. Germline V lookup: CDR1 GTSNPN, CDR2 SVGIG (reference sequence). The V gene end was trimmed by 2 bases and the J gene end by 2 bases; junction bases not matched to a gene: 7. This CDR3 has 15 amino acids. CDR3 nucleotides: TGTGCCTGGAGTTTGACAGGGGCACTACAAGAGACCCAGTACTTC. This encodes CAWSLTGALQETQYF.

V and J are TRBV7-2 and TRBJ2-2; tentative D call: TRBD2 (5 bases). The V and J ends lost 5 bases and 4 bases respectively, with 14 bases between them. The length of the CDR3 is 15 residues. Germline values: CDR1 SGHTA, CDR2 FQGNSA. This CDR3 is CASSPPGGSTGELFF. CDR3 DNA: TGTGCCAGCAGCCCACCAGGCGGGTCCACCGGGGAGCTGTTTTTT.

Comment on this clone: At one end the junction does not follow the germline gene, possibly because of a read error. In nucleotides, the CDR3 is TGCGCCAACAGCACCTCCTCAACCGGGGAAAACACCATATATTTT. It codes for CANSTSSTGENTIYF. The rearrangement links TRBV5-1 to TRBJ1-3, with D uncertain. CDR3 length: 15 residues. In germline, CDR1 is SGHRS, CDR2 YFSETQ.

This chain connects TRBV19 to TRBJ1-3; 8 nucleotides align to TRBD1. V dropped 10 bases and J dropped 0; count of bases not matched to a gene: 5. This CDR3 region has 14 residues. Looked up from germline, CDR1 is LNHDA and CDR2 is SQIVND (reference sequence). CDR3 DNA: TGTGCCACGGGACAGGACAACTCTGGAAACACCATATATTTT. It codes for CATGQDNSGNTIYF.